This T cell receptor beta chain was sequenced in a study of T cells in localized non-small cell lung cancer. Profiling relied on immunoSEQ multiplex PCR, and the TCRdb table lists in-frame clones only, not all of them. Here the sample spans 90,000 to 95,000 clones, about 91% being singletons. The ends lost 8 bases at V and 3 bases at J; junction bases unmatched: 13. From germline, CDR1 is SNHLY and CDR2 FYNNEI. This CDR3 has 16 amino acids. This material consisted of peripheral blood, taken before any cancer treatment. The chain uses TRBV2 and TRBJ1-1; TRBD1 agrees at 9 bases. The receptor comes from a man aged 40-75 years with stage I squamous cell lung carcinoma. The CDR3 protein is CASPEGGQGPDTEAFF. CDR3 in DNA: TGTGCCAGCCCTGAGGGGGGACAGGGCCCCGACACTGAAGCTTTCTTT. Supplemented by reference TRBV2 and TRBJ1-1, the full variable domain reads EPEVTQTPSHQVTQMGQEVILRCVPISNHLYFYWYRQILGQKVEFLVSFYNNEISEKSEIFDDQFSVERPDGSNFTLKIRSTKLEDSAMYFCASPEGGQGPDTEAFFGQGTRLTVV.